Listed here is a single TCR beta chain. Its specificity is not known. Each CDR3 protein is one row after TCRdb ran MiXCR on the reads. This sample has a few hundred thousand distinct CDR3 sequences, with roughly 42% found just once. This sample is drawn from a study of T cell repertoires in cytomegalovirus infection. The CDR3 totals 15 residues. Unmatched junction bases numbered 14, after V lost 8 bases and J lost 5 bases. This receptor was taken from a human donor in good health (CMV status not recorded). Some clones in this sample may be carry-over from other donors' samples. The chain uses TRBV5-3 and TRBJ2-7, with 9 nucleotides matching TRBD2. TRBV5-3 is flagged as an ORF with uncertain function. Here the sequenced sample was cultured PBMCs, taken from culture after CMV antigen stimulation. CDR3 amino acids: CASSRGTSPPNEQYF. In nucleotides, the CDR3 is TGTGCCAGCAGCCGGGGGACTAGCCCCCCGAACGAGCAGTACTTC.